This T cell receptor (beta chain) was sequenced in a study of CXCR3-negative and CXCR3-positive naive CD8 T cells. In germline, CDR1 is SEHNR, CDR2 FQNEAQ (reference sequence). The CDR3 contains 17 residues. UMI-tagged TRB cDNA libraries were built via 5' RACE. After re-calling the 5' RACE reads, TCRdb lists one entry per CDR3 protein, DNA absent. This sample contains about 130,000 distinct CDR3 sequences. The TCR was taken from a human donor in good health. Some clones in this sample may be carry-over from other donors' samples. The sequencing sample was made of naive CXCR3- CD8+ T cells from blood. Subset here: CD45RO-CCR7+CD27+CD95- naive CD8+ T cells lacking CXCR3 (TNR3-). This rearrangement joins TRBV7-9 to TRBJ2-7; TCRdb indicates TRBD1, and absent DNA this call remains unverified. The CDR3 sequence: CASSSTMDGQRTYEQYF.